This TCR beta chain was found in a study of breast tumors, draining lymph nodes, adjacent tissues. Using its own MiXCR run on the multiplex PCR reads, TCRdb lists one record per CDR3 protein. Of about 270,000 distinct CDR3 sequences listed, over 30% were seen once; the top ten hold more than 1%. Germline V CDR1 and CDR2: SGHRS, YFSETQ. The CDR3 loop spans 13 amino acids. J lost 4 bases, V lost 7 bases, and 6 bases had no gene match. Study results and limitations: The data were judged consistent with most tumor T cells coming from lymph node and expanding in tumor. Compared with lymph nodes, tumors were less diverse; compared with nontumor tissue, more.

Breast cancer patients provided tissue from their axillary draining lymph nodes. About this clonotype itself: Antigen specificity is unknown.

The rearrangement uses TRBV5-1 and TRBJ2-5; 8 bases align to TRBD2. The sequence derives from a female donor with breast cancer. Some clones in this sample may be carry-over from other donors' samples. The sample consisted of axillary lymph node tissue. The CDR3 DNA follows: TGCGCCAGCGCCCTCGGGGGGGGAGAGACCCAGTACTTC. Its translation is CASALGGGETQYF.